Shown below are 4 T cell receptor beta chains from a single sample sequenced in a study of Graves' ophthalmopathy and Graves' hyperthyroidism (dated by TCRdb to 2016 to 2018). Sequenced on an Illumina HiSeq 2000. TCR beta CDR3 regions were amplified from RNA transcripts for repertoire sequencing. The first round was an RT-PCR using HTBI primers with the Qiagen OneStep RT-PCR kit, and this first round was followed by a second-round multiplex PCR, then size selection and purification. In TCRdb, the public reads were trimmed at Q25 with fastp and aligned with MiXCR, with productive beta chains retained. Entries are consolidated by CDR3 protein sequence, retaining the most common genes and DNA. The sample table shows about 700,000 distinct CDR3 sequences, and approximately 40% are seen once. 44% of the sample lies in the top ten. The source material was peripheral blood. The receptor set was obtained from an adult man with Graves' ophthalmopathy.

The chain employs TRBV10-3 and TRBJ1-1; a possible D gene is TRBD1 (6 bases). Germline assignment: CDR1 ENHRY and CDR2 SYGVKD. Trimming stripped 3 bases from V and 1 base from J, with 9 bases between. The CDR3 consists of 14 residues. The CDR3 bases are TGTGCCATCAGTGATCGGGGGCGGAACACTGAAGCTTTCTTT. Translating it yields CAISDRGRNTEAFF.

The chain employs TRBV5-4 and TRBJ2-7; D could derive from TRBD1 or TRBD2 (5 bases each). Germline CDR1 reads SGHNT; CDR2 reads YYREEE (reference sequence). The CDR3 consists of 16 residues. V shed 5 bases and J shed 4 bases, with 22 bases lying between them. CDR3 sequence reads: CASSSIGARVEYEQYF. CDR3 coding DNA: TGTGCCAGCAGTTCTATCGGGGCCAGAGTCGAATACGAGCAGTACTTC.

This clonotype was detected many times. The chain has TRBV7-9 and TRBJ2-2, with unresolved D. The germline V and J ends were trimmed by 5 bases and 4 bases, with 5 bases remaining between them. The length of the CDR3 is 12 residues. Germline lookup yields CDR1 SEHNR and CDR2 FQNEAQ (reference sequence). CDR3 in DNA: TGTGCCAGCAGCCCCTTCACCGGGGAGCTGTTTTTT. Translating it yields CASSPFTGELFF. The full variable domain, its missing parts supplied by reference TRBV7-9 and TRBJ2-2, is DTGVSQNPRHKITKRGQNVTFRCDPISEHNRLYWYRQTLGQGPEFLTYFQNEAQLEKSRLLSDRFSAERPKGSFSTLEIQRTEQGDSAMYLCASSPFTGELFFGEGSRLTVL.

CDR3 protein: CSVDSDHTDTQYF. The CDR3 coding sequence is TGCAGCGTTGATAGCGACCACACAGATACGCAGTATTTT. The genes are TRBV29-1 and TRBJ2-3, with D possibly matching TRBD2 (5 bases). Germline V gene data show CDR1 as SQVTM and CDR2 as ANQGSEA. The CDR3 consists of 13 residues. V was clipped by 3 bases and J by 2 bases, with 9 bases between them.